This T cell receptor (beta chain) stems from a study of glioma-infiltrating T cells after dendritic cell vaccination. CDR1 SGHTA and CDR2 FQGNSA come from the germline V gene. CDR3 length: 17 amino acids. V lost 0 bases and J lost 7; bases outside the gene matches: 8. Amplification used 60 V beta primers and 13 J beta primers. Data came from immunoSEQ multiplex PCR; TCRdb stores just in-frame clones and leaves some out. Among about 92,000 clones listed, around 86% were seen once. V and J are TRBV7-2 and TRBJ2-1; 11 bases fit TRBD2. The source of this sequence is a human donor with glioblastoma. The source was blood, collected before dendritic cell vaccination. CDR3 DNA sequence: TGTGCCAGCAGCTTAGCCGCTACTAGCGGGGGTGTAAATGAGCAGTTCTTC. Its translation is CASSLAATSGGVNEQFF.